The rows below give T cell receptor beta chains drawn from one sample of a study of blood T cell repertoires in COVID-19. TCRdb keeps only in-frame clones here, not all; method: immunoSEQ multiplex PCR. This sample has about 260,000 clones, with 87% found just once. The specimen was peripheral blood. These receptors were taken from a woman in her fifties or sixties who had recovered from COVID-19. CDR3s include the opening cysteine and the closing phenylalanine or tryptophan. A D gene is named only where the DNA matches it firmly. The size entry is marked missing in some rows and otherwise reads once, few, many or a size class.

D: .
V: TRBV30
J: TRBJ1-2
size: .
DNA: TGTGCCTGGAGGACAGTGGCAATGTATGGCTACACCTTC
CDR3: CAWRTVAMYGYTF

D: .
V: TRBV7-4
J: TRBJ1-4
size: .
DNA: TGTGCCAGCAGCCGTCCCGCCGGGAGTAAGAATGAAAAACTGTTTTTT
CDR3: CASSRPAGSKNEKLFF

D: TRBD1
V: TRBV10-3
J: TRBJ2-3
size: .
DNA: TGTGCCACAAAATCGGACAGGGGGGCAGATACGCAGTATTTT
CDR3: CATKSDRGADTQYF

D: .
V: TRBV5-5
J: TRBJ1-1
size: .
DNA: TGTGCCAGCAGCTTATCCTCACAGGCCATATCCTACGCTTTCTTT
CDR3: CASSLSSQAISYAFF

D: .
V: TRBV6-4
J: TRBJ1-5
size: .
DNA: TGTGCCAGCAGTGGGGAAGGAGGACAGCCCCAGCATTTT
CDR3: CASSGEGGQPQHF

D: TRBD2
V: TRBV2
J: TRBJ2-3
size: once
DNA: TGTGCCAGCACCGGCCGACTAGCGGGGGGGCCGGGTGCACAAGGGAGCACAGATACGCAGTATTTT
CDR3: CASTGRLAGGPGAQGSTDTQYF

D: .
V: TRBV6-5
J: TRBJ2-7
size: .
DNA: TGTGCCAGCAGTCGAAGGGGGGGACACGAGCAGTACTTC
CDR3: CASSRRGGHEQYF

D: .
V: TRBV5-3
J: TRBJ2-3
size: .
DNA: TGTGCCAGAAGCTTGGTTGGGCCCCCCCTTTTAGCAGATACGCAGTATTTT
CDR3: CARSLVGPPLLADTQYF

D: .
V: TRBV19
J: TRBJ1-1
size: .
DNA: TGTGCCAGTCTCGGGTCCTTAACTGAAGCTTTCTTT
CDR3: CASLGSLTEAFF

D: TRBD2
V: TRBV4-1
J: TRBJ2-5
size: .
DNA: TGCGCCAGCAGCCAAGCCCGGGCTAGCGGGGGCGCGGGGGAGACCCAGTACTTC
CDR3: CASSQARASGGAGETQYF

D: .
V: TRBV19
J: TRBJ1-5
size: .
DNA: TGTGCCAGTACCCTGAGGGACACCAGCAATCAGCCCCAGCATTTT
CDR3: CASTLRDTSNQPQHF

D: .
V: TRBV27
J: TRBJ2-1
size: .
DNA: TGTGCCAGCAGTTTATCGCCCCTGGGGGGTGGCTACAATGAGCAGTTCTTC
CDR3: CASSLSPLGGGYNEQFF

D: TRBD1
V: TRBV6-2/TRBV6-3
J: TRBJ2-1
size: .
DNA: TGTGCCAGCAGTTCTGACAGGGGCGCGAGGGGCGAGCAGTTCTTC
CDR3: CASSSDRGARGEQFF

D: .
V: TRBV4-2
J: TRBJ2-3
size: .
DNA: TGTGCCAGCAGCCAAGGGACTCCCAGCACAGATACGCAGTATTTT
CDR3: CASSQGTPSTDTQYF

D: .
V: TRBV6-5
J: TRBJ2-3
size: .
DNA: TGTGCCAGCAGTTACTTGGGGGCAGACACAGATACGCAGTATTTT
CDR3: CASSYLGADTDTQYF

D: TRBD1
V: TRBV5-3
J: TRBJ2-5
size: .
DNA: TGTGCCAGAACCCAAACGGGACAGGGTAATCAATTTGCAAAGACCCAGTACTTC
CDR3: CARTQTGQGNQFAKTQYF

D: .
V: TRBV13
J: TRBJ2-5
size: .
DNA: TGTGCCAGCAGTCGAGACGGCGGGACCCAAGAGACCCAGTACTTC
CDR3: CASSRDGGTQETQYF

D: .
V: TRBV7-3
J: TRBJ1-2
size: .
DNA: TGTGCCAGCAGCACCGGGTCGGGTGGTGGTGGCTACACCTTC
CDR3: CASSTGSGGGGYTF

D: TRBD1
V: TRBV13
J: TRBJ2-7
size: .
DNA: TGTGCCAGCAAGTACAGGGGGCCCAACGAGCAGTACTTC
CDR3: CASKYRGPNEQYF

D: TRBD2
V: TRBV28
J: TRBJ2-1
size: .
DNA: TGTGCCAGCAACCCTAGGGGGACTAGCGGGAGGGGATCCTACAATGAGCAGTTCTTC
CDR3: CASNPRGTSGRGSYNEQFF

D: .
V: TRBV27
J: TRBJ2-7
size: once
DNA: TGTGCCAGCAGTAGGGAGTACTCCTACGAGCAGTACTTC
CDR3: CASSREYSYEQYF

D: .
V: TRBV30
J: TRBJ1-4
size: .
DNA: TGTGCCTGGAGCCCAGCGGGGGTTAATGAAAAACTGTTTTTT
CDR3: CAWSPAGVNEKLFF

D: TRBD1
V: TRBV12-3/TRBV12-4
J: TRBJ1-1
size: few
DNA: TGTGCCAGCAGTTTGACAGGGCGTACTGAAGCTTTCTTT
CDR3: CASSLTGRTEAFF

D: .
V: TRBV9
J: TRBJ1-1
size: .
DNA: TGTGCCAGCAGCCCCAGCGTACGCCTGAACACTGAAGCTTTCTTT
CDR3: CASSPSVRLNTEAFF

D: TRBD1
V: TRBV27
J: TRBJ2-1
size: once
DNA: TGTGCCAGCAGTTTAATAGGGACAGACAATGAGCAGTTCTTC
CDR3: CASSLIGTDNEQFF

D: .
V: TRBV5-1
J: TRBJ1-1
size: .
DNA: TGCGCCAGCAGACCCTCGGACATCACTGAAGCTTTCTTT
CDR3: CASRPSDITEAFF

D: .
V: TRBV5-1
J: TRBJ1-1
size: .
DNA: TGCGCCAGCAGCTTCGGGGGGAGTCTGACTGAAGCTTTCTTT
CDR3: CASSFGGSLTEAFF

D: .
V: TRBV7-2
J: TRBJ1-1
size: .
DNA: TGTGCCAGCAGCGAGGCGGGTGCAGGGAACACTGAAGCTTTCTTT
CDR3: CASSEAGAGNTEAFF

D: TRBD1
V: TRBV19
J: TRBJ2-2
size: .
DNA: TGTGCCAGTACCCCTCTCGGGACAGGTAACACCGGGGAGCTGTTTTTT
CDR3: CASTPLGTGNTGELFF

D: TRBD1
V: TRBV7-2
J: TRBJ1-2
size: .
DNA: TGTGCCAGCAGCTTAAGAGTCGGACAGGGTGTGTTCAACTATGGCTACACCTTC
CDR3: CASSLRVGQGVFNYGYTF

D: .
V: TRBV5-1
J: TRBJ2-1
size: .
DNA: TGCGCCAGCAGTCGGGACAAGACCAACAATGAGCAGTTCTTC
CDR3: CASSRDKTNNEQFF

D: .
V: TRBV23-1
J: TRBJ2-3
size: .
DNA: TGCGCCAGCAGTCAACCTATTTTCCGGCGCCGCGGGGATACGCAGTATTTT
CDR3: CASSQPIFRRRGDTQYF

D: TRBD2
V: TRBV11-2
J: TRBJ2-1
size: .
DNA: TGTGCCAGCAGGACGGGCAGACCGGGACTAGCGGGAATGGGTGAGCAGTTCTTC
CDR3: CASRTGRPGLAGMGEQFF

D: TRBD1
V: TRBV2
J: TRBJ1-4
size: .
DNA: TGTGCCAGCAGTACCGACAGGGGGTCTTCAACTAATGAAAAACTGTTTTTT
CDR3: CASSTDRGSSTNEKLFF

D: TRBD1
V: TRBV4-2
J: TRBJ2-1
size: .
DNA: TGTGCCAGCAGCCAAGTAGGACAGGGGGCTAATGAGCAGTTCTTC
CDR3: CASSQVGQGANEQFF

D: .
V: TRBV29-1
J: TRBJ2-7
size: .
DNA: TGCAGCGGGGGTGGACAACACGAGCAGTACTTC
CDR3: CSGGGQHEQYF

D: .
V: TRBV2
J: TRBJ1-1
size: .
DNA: TGTGCCAGCAGCACCCAGGGCAGCACTGAAGCTTTCTTT
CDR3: CASSTQGSTEAFF

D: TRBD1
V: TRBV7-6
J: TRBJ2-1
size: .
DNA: TGTGCCAGCAGCTACGCAGGGGGCCGGTACAATGAGCAGTTCTTC
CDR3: CASSYAGGRYNEQFF

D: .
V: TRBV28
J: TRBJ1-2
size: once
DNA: TGTGCCACCGAACAGGGAGCTCGTGGCTACACCTTC
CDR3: CATEQGARGYTF

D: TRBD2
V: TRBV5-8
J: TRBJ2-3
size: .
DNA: TGTGCCAGCAGCTCGACTAGCGGGATAGATACGCAGTATTTT
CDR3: CASSSTSGIDTQYF

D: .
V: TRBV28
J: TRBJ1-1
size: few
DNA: TGTGCCAGCAGTCCTTTTCAGGAGGTGAACACTGAAGCTTTCTTT
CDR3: CASSPFQEVNTEAFF

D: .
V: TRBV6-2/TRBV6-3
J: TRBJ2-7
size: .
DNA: TGTGCCAGCAGTTACAATATGGGCTCTTACTACGAGCAGTACTTC
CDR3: CASSYNMGSYYEQYF

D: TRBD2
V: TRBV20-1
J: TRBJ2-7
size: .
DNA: TGCAGTGCTAGTTTTGAGCGGGGAAGCTACGAGCAGTACTTC
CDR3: CSASFERGSYEQYF

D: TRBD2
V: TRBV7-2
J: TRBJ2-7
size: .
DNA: TGTGCCAGCAGCCCAGGACTAGCGGGAGGGCTTCGGCAGTACTTC
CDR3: CASSPGLAGGLRQYF

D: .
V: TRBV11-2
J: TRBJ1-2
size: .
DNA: TGTGCCAGCAGGGAAACAGGTTTTTCAGGCTACACCTTC
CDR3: CASRETGFSGYTF

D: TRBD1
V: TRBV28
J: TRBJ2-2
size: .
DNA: TGTGCCAGCAGTGCCGACAGGGGGCGTCCCGGGGAGCTGTTTTTT
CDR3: CASSADRGRPGELFF